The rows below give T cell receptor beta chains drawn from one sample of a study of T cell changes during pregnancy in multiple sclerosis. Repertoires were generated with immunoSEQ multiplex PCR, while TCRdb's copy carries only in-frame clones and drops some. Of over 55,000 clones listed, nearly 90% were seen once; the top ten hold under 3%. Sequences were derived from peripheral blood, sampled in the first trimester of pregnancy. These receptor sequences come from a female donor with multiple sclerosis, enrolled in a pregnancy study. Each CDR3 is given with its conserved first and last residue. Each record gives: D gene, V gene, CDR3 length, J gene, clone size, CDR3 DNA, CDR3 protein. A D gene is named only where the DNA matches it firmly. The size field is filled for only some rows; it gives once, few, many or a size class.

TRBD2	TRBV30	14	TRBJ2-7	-	TGTGCCTGGAGTGATTCTAGCGGAGCCTACGAGCAGTACTTC	CAWSDSSGAYEQYF
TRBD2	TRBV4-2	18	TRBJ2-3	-	TGTGCCAGCAGCCAAGATCGGAGCGCGGGGGGTTGGGGAGATACGCAGTATTTT	CASSQDRSAGGWGDTQYF
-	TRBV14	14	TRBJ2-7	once	TGTGCCAGCAGCCAAACAGGCCTTACCTACGAGCAGTACTTC	CASSQTGLTYEQYF
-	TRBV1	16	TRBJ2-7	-	TGCACCAGCAGCCCCTGGGGGGGAGAGGTTCCCTACGAGCAGTACTTC	CTSSPWGGEVPYEQYF
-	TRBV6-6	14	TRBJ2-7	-	TGTGCCAGCAGCTCCCGGGGGAATACCTACGAGCAGTACTTC	CASSSRGNTYEQYF
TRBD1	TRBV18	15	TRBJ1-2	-	TGTGCCAGCTCACCGGATGGACAGGGGCGCTATGGCTACACCTTC	CASSPDGQGRYGYTF
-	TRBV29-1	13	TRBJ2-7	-	TGCAGCGTCCGGGACATCACCCATTCCGAGCAGTACTTC	CSVRDITHSEQYF
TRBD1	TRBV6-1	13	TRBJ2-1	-	TGTGCCATCTCGGGACAGGGATACAATGAGCAGTTCTTC	CAISGQGYNEQFF
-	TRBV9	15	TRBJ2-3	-	TGTGCCAGCAGCGCCGGGGGGCCGAGCACAGATACGCAGTATTTT	CASSAGGPSTDTQYF
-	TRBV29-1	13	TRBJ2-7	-	TGCAGCGTTGAAACAGGGTCAACCTACGAGCAGTACTTC	CSVETGSTYEQYF
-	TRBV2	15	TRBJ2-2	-	TGTGCCAGCAGTTCAGAACCCAGGGGTACCGGGGAGCTGTTTTTT	CASSSEPRGTGELFF
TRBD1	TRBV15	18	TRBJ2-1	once	TGTGCCACCAGCAGATTTCACATGGGACAGTTAGTCTACAATGAGCAGTTCTTC	CATSRFHMGQLVYNEQFF
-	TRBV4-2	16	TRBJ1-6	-	TGTGCCAGCAGCCAAGAGGTAGCCGGAAATAATTCACCCCTCCACTTT	CASSQEVAGNNSPLHF
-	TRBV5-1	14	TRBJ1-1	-	TGCGCCAGCAGCTTGGGGGACACCCTCACTGAAGCTTTCTTT	CASSLGDTLTEAFF
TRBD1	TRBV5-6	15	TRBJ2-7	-	TGTGCCAGCAGCTTGGTAGGGACAGGGGACTACGAGCAGTACTTC	CASSLVGTGDYEQYF
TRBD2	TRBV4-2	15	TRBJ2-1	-	TGTGCCAGCAGCTTGGAGACTAGCGGGGGCACTGAGCAGTTCTTC	CASSLETSGGTEQFF
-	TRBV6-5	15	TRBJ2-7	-	TGTGCCAGCAGGGGCGGACGCCTGGGAGGCTACGAGCAGTACTTC	CASRGGRLGGYEQYF
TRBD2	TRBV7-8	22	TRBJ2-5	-	TGTGCCAGCAGCTTACCGGGACAGGGGAGACTAGCGGGGGGTCAGCTACAAGAGACCCAGTACTTC	CASSLPGQGRLAGGQLQETQYF
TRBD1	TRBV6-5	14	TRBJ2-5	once	TGTGCCAGCAGTTACTCAGCAGGGGGAGAGACCCAGTACTTC	CASSYSAGGETQYF
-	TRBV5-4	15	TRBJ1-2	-	TGTGCCAGCAGCCCCTGGACAACCTTCGTCTATGGCTACACCTTC	CASSPWTTFVYGYTF
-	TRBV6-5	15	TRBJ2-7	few	TGTGCCAGCAGTTACTCGAATCTAGGAGCCTACGAGCAGTACTTC	CASSYSNLGAYEQYF
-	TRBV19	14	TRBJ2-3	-	TGTGCCGCAGGACCAGTTCGGACAACAGATACGCAGTATTTT	CAAGPVRTTDTQYF
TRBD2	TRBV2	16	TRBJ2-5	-	TGTGCCAGCAATCCGCTGGGACTAGCGGGACAAGAGACCCAGTACTTC	CASNPLGLAGQETQYF
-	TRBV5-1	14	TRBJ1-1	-	TGCGCCAGCAGCTTTCAGGGGCAGAACACTGAAGCTTTCTTT	CASSFQGQNTEAFF
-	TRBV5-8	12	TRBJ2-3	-	TGTGCCAGCAGATATAGCACAGATACGCAGTATTTT	CASRYSTDTQYF
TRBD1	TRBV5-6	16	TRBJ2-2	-	TGTGCCAGCAGCAAGACAGGGGGTGCCTTCTCCGGGGAGCTGTTTTTT	CASSKTGGAFSGELFF
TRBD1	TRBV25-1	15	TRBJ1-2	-	TGTGCCAGCAGTGAATATACGGCAGGGGGCAATGGCTACACCTTC	CASSEYTAGGNGYTF
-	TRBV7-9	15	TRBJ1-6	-	TGTGCCAGCAGCTTAGAGGGAGGCTTAGGGTCACCCCTCCACTTT	CASSLEGGLGSPLHF
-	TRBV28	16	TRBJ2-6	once	TGTGCCAGTTCCGGGTCCTACCACTCTGGGGCCAACGTCCTGACTTTC	CASSGSYHSGANVLTF
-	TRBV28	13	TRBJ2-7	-	TGTGCCAGCGGGCCGGGACAATCCTACGAGCAGTACTTC	CASGPGQSYEQYF
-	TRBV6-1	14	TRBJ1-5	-	TGTGCCAGCAGGGGTACAGGGATGGTGAAGCCCCAGCATTTT	CASRGTGMVKPQHF
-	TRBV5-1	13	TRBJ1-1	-	TGCGCCAGCAGCTTGGTTAGGGGGACTGAAGCTTTCTTT	CASSLVRGTEAFF
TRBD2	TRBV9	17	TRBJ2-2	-	TGTGCCAGCAGCGTAGCCGCTAGCGGGAGTATGATCGGGGAGCTGTTTTTT	CASSVAASGSMIGELFF
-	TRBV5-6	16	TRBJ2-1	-	TGTGCCAGCAGCCCTGACTCGGGTAGCTCCTACAATGAGCAGTTCTTC	CASSPDSGSSYNEQFF
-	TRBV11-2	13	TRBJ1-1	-	TGTGCCAGCAGCTTAACCCAGGGGATCCTAGCTTTCTTT	CASSLTQGILAFF
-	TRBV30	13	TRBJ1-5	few	TGTGCCTGGAGTGTACAGGGATCTCAGCCCCAGCATTTT	CAWSVQGSQPQHF
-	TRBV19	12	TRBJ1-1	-	TGTGCCAGTAGTATTGGGGGCTATGAAGCTTTCTTT	CASSIGGYEAFF
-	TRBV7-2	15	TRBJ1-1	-	TGTGCCAGCAGCTCATTCGACAGCTTGAACACTGAAGCTTTCTTT	CASSSFDSLNTEAFF
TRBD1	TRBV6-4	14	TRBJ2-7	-	TGTGCCAGCAGTGTCGGGACAGGGGCGGGCGAGCAGTACTTC	CASSVGTGAGEQYF
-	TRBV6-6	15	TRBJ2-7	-	TGTGCCAGCCGCTCAAACCCAGGTTACACCTACGAGCAGTACTTC	CASRSNPGYTYEQYF
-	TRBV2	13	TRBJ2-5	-	TGTGCCAGCAGGGGGGACATCTGGGAGACCCAGTACTTC	CASRGDIWETQYF
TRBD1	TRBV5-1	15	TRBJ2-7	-	TGCGCCAGCAGCTTGGACGGGACAGGGGATTTCGAGCAGTACTTC	CASSLDGTGDFEQYF
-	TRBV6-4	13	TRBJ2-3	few	TGTGCCAGCAGTGCAGGTAGCACAGATACGCAGTATTTT	CASSAGSTDTQYF
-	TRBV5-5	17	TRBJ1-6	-	TGCGCCAGCAGCCAAGATCCTAGAAGCTCCTATAATTCACCCCTCCACTTT	CASSQDPRSSYNSPLHF
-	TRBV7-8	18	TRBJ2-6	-	TGTGCCAGCAGCTTAGCCTCGGACGGGAACTCTGGGGCCAACGTCCTGACTTTC	CASSLASDGNSGANVLTF
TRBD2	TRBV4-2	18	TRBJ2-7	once	TGTGCCAGCAGCCAAGCGAAGCGGGGGGGCCATTTTTCCTACGAGCAGTACTTC	CASSQAKRGGHFSYEQYF
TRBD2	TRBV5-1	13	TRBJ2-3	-	TGCGCCAGCCGGGGGGATTACACAGATACGCAGTATTTT	CASRGDYTDTQYF
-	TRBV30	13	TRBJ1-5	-	TGTGCCTGGGGTTCCTATAGCAATCAGCCCCAGCATTTT	CAWGSYSNQPQHF
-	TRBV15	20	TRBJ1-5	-	TGTGCCACCAGGGACATAGGACAGATCCACCACCGTAATAGCAATCAGCCCCAGCATTTT	CATRDIGQIHHRNSNQPQHF
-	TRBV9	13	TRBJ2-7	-	TGTGCCAGCAGCATTACAGGGCGGGACGAGCAGTACTTC	CASSITGRDEQYF
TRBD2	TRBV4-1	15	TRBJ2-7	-	TGCGCCAGCAGCCAGGGCAGCGGGGGGACCTACGAGCAGTACTTC	CASSQGSGGTYEQYF
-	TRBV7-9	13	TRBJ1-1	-	TGTGCCAGCTCCAGGGAAACGAACACTGAAGCTTTCTTT	CASSRETNTEAFF
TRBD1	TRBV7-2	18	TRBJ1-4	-	TGTGCCAGCAGCCTCCGGACAGGGAGAGGGACAACTAATGAAAAACTGTTTTTT	CASSLRTGRGTTNEKLFF
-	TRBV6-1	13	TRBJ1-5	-	TGTGCCAGCAGTGAATCTTCCGGGCAGCCCCAGCATTTT	CASSESSGQPQHF
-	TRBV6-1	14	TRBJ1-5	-	TGTGCCAGCTCCCAGGGCAGGACGTATCAGCCCCAGCATTTT	CASSQGRTYQPQHF
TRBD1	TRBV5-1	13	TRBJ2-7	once	TGCGCCAGCAGAAGGGACAGTAATTACGAGCAGTACTTC	CASRRDSNYEQYF
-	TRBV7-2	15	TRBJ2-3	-	TGTGCCAGCAGCCTTCGGGAGTCTAGCACAGATACGCAGTATTTT	CASSLRESSTDTQYF